The present TCR beta chain was sequenced within a study of T cells in tuberculosis. At the level of the study: Blood was taken before or within 7 days of anti-tuberculosis therapy. Study-wide results and caveats: The TCR-beta difference was not significant; alpha differences partly reflected length.

The table came from immunoSEQ multiplex PCR; TCRdb's copy has only in-frame clones and leaves some out. Of 30,000 or so clones in the sample, about 92% were seen once. V lost 4 bases and J lost 1, with 7 bases in between. This CDR3 is 12 amino acids long. Germline assignment: CDR1 GTSNPN and CDR2 SVGIG (reference sequence). Time point here: new active TB diagnosis, blood taken before or within 7 days of starting treatment. HIV-seronegative South African adults aged 18 years or older had newly diagnosed active tuberculosis. Regarding this clone: Antigen: not known.

The sequencing used PBMCs, collected at tuberculosis diagnosis. This TCR was recovered from an adult with tuberculosis. Some clones in this sample may be carry-over from other donors' samples. The chain is built from TRBV30 and TRBJ1-1; no clear D. CDR3 in DNA: TGTGCCTGGACTTTAGAGAACACTGAAGCTTTCTTT. Translated: CAWTLENTEAFF.